These T cell receptor beta chains were read from a single sample in a study of blood T cell repertoires in COVID-19. TCRdb keeps only in-frame clones here, not all; method: immunoSEQ multiplex PCR. The data show 250,000 or so clones, with 75% to 90% seen just once and around 3.1% held by the top ten. The sample taken for sequencing was PBMCs or T cells enriched from blood (not recorded which). The origin of the receptors is a woman aged 35 to 49 who had been exposed to COVID-19. Each CDR3 is given with its conserved first and last residue. The order of the fields is D gene, clone size, V gene, J gene, CDR3 DNA, CDR3 protein. D genes are given only for firm matches. Expanded clones get a size class; other rows say once, few or many, or leave the size out.

D: -
size: -
V: TRBV19
J: TRBJ1-6
DNA: TGTGCCAGTAGTACCGGACAGCTCTATAATTCACCCCTCCACTTT
CDR3: CASSTGQLYNSPLHF

D: -
size: -
V: TRBV6-1
J: TRBJ1-1
DNA: TGTGCCAGCAGTGAGGTGTTCGGGGGCACTGAAGCTTTCTTT
CDR3: CASSEVFGGTEAFF

D: TRBD2
size: -
V: TRBV19
J: TRBJ2-2
DNA: TGTGCCACCCTAGGAGGACTAGTGACCGGGGAGCTGTTTTTT
CDR3: CATLGGLVTGELFF

D: -
size: -
V: TRBV7-9
J: TRBJ1-2
DNA: TGTGCCAGCAGCCCTGGACTCCTTAACTATGGCTACACCTTC
CDR3: CASSPGLLNYGYTF

D: TRBD1
size: -
V: TRBV7-3
J: TRBJ1-1
DNA: TGTGCCAGCAGCTTAACGGGGACAGGGCGAAACACTGAAGCTTTCTTT
CDR3: CASSLTGTGRNTEAFF

D: TRBD1
size: -
V: TRBV7-2
J: TRBJ1-3
DNA: TGTGCCAGCAGCTTTCCGGGACAGGGGTCCTCTGGAAACACCATATATTTT
CDR3: CASSFPGQGSSGNTIYF

D: TRBD1
size: -
V: TRBV7-9
J: TRBJ2-1
DNA: TGTGCCGGGATTGGACAGGATTACAATGAGCAGTTCTTC
CDR3: CAGIGQDYNEQFF

D: TRBD2
size: few
V: TRBV5-4
J: TRBJ2-1
DNA: TGTGCCAGCAGCCCCAAGAAAAGACTAGCGGGAGATGATCCGAATGAGCAGTTCTTC
CDR3: CASSPKKRLAGDDPNEQFF

D: TRBD1
size: -
V: TRBV9
J: TRBJ1-3
DNA: TGTGCCAGCAGCGTAGAGGGGGCAGGTGGAAACACCATATATTTT
CDR3: CASSVEGAGGNTIYF

D: -
size: -
V: TRBV18
J: TRBJ2-5
DNA: TGTGCCAGCTCGCAGGATACCTCTCCGCATTTCCCGTACTTC
CDR3: CASSQDTSPHFPYF

D: -
size: -
V: TRBV2
J: TRBJ1-1
DNA: TGTGCCAGCACTAAAACAGGGTCCATTGAAGCTTTCTTT
CDR3: CASTKTGSIEAFF

D: TRBD2
size: -
V: TRBV7-2
J: TRBJ2-1
DNA: TGTGCCAGCAGCGCGAAACTAGCGGGGGGGTCCTACAATGAGCAGTTCTTC
CDR3: CASSAKLAGGSYNEQFF

D: -
size: -
V: TRBV3-1/TRBV3-2
J: TRBJ1-2
DNA: TGTGCCAGCAGCCAAGAGATTAGCTATGGCTACACCTTC
CDR3: CASSQEISYGYTF

D: -
size: -
V: TRBV4-1
J: TRBJ1-1
DNA: TGCGCCAGCACCCCCGCAGGGGTCGGTGGAACTGAAGCTTTCTTT
CDR3: CASTPAGVGGTEAFF

D: TRBD2
size: few
V: TRBV15
J: TRBJ2-1
DNA: TGTGCCACCAGCAGAGAATTAGCGGGAGGGCAAAATGAGCAGTTCTTC
CDR3: CATSRELAGGQNEQFF

D: TRBD1
size: once
V: TRBV3-1/TRBV3-2
J: TRBJ1-3
DNA: TGTGCCAGCAGCCAATCGGACAGGGACATATATTTT
CDR3: CASSQSDRDIYF

D: -
size: few
V: TRBV29-1
J: TRBJ1-1
DNA: TGCAGCGTTCGAGCAGGGGCCACTGAAGCTTTCTTT
CDR3: CSVRAGATEAFF

D: TRBD1
size: -
V: TRBV19
J: TRBJ1-1
DNA: TGTGCCAGTAGTAGGGACAGGGGATCTGAAGCTTTCTTT
CDR3: CASSRDRGSEAFF

D: TRBD1
size: -
V: TRBV19
J: TRBJ1-1
DNA: TGTGCCAGTAGTCCGGAGGGACAGGGGAGGACTGAAGCTTTCTTT
CDR3: CASSPEGQGRTEAFF

D: -
size: few
V: TRBV18
J: TRBJ1-1
DNA: TGTGCCAGCTCACCGGGACAACAGACCTACACTGAAGCTTTCTTT
CDR3: CASSPGQQTYTEAFF

D: -
size: -
V: TRBV28
J: TRBJ2-5
DNA: TGTGCCAGCAGTTTAGGCGGGAACCAAGAGACCCAGTACTTC
CDR3: CASSLGGNQETQYF

D: -
size: -
V: TRBV12-3/TRBV12-4
J: TRBJ1-2
DNA: TGTGCCAGCAGAGGACCAGGGATCTACACCTTC
CDR3: CASRGPGIYTF

D: -
size: -
V: TRBV19
J: TRBJ1-4
DNA: TGTGCCAGTAGTATTTCCGGAGGGGAGATCGGGGAAAAACTGTTTTTT
CDR3: CASSISGGEIGEKLFF

D: -
size: once
V: TRBV6-5
J: TRBJ1-1
DNA: TGTGCCAGCAGTAACAGCGGGGGGGTAGGAGCTGAAGCTTTCTTT
CDR3: CASSNSGGVGAEAFF

D: -
size: -
V: TRBV6-5
J: TRBJ2-7
DNA: TGTGCCAGCAGTTACACCCGGGGGTTGAGCTCCTACGAGCAGTACTTC
CDR3: CASSYTRGLSSYEQYF

D: -
size: -
V: TRBV14
J: TRBJ1-5
DNA: TGTGCCAGCAGCCAAGAGTCACAGATTAGCAATCAGCCCCAGCATTTT
CDR3: CASSQESQISNQPQHF

D: -
size: -
V: TRBV5-6
J: TRBJ1-4
DNA: TGTGCCAGCAGCTTGGCCAGTAATGAAAAACTGTTTTTT
CDR3: CASSLASNEKLFF

D: TRBD1
size: -
V: TRBV6-2/TRBV6-3
J: TRBJ2-3
DNA: TGTGCCAGCAGTTACGGACAGGTATCACGGACAGATACGCAGTATTTT
CDR3: CASSYGQVSRTDTQYF

D: TRBD1
size: few
V: TRBV24-1
J: TRBJ1-4
DNA: TGTGCCACCAGTGAGGGACGACAGGGGGCGCGGGAAAAACTGTTTTTT
CDR3: CATSEGRQGAREKLFF

D: TRBD1
size: -
V: TRBV3-1/TRBV3-2
J: TRBJ1-6
DNA: TGTGCCAGCAGCCAAGCAGTGGGACAGGTAGATTCACCCCTCCACTTT
CDR3: CASSQAVGQVDSPLHF

D: TRBD1
size: once
V: TRBV5-1
J: TRBJ2-1
DNA: TGTGCCAGCAGCTTGGGGTTGCAAGGGACAGGCGGTGAGCAGTTCTTC
CDR3: CASSLGLQGTGGEQFF

D: TRBD1
size: -
V: TRBV15
J: TRBJ1-1
DNA: TGTGCCACCAGCAGTGGACAGGGTATGAACACTGAAGCTTTCTTT
CDR3: CATSSGQGMNTEAFF